A single sample is the source of the 4 T cell receptor beta chains below, sequenced in a study of CDR3 diversity in severe acne. Each CDR3 protein gets one entry after TCRdb re-called the PCR reads with MiXCR. The sample holds 84,000 or so distinct CDR3 sequences, 45% to 50% seen once. The material sequenced was blood. The source of these receptors is a male donor in good health, serving as a control.

The chain has TRBV5-4 and TRBJ1-2, with unresolved D. The CDR3 sequence is 11 residues long. The V and J ends lost 5 bases and 5 bases respectively, with 7 bases between them. The germline gives CDR1 SGHNT, CDR2 YYREEE (reference sequence). The CDR3 region is CASSVLYGYTF. The DNA of the CDR3 is TGTGCCAGCAGTGTCTTGTATGGCTACACCTTC.

This clonotype was seen only once. The chain combines TRBV6-1 with TRBJ2-5; weak D call: TRBD1 (6 bases). The germline V and J ends were trimmed by 6 bases and 0 bases, with 20 bases remaining between them. The CDR3 runs 17 residues. CDR1 and CDR2 (germline): MNHNS, SASEGT. In nucleotides, the CDR3 is TGTGCCAGCAGCCTCTCCATATCCGGGACATACCAAGAGACCCAGTACTTC. Amino acid sequence: CASSLSISGTYQETQYF.

This chain connects TRBV7-9 to TRBJ1-1; D gene unclear. The V and J ends lost 2 bases and 11 bases respectively, with 9 bases between them. CDR3 length: 11 amino acids. CDR1 and CDR2 from the germline V gene are SEHNR and FQNEAQ (reference sequence). CDR3 nucleotide sequence: TGTGCCAGCAGCTTATACGATGAGGCTTTCTTT. It is translated as CASSLYDEAFF.

This CDR3 is CASSSTPSGANVLTF. CDR3 nucleotide sequence: TGTGCCAGCAGTTCAACACCCTCTGGGGCCAACGTCCTGACTTTC. This chain links TRBV6-5 with TRBJ2-6; D is ambiguous. The CDR3 length is 15 residues. Trimming cost V 4 bases and J 0 bases, with 7 bases left between them. Germline V gives CDR1 MNHEY, CDR2 SVGAGI.